Listed below are T cell receptor beta chains from one sample, sequenced in a study of blood T cells in healthy people across ages. MiXCR, applied by TCRdb to the 5' RACE reads, yields one record per CDR3 protein. The repertoire consists of around 1,000,000 distinct CDR3 sequences, with roughly a quarter occurring once and the leading ten covering around 0.75%. These data also featured in a second study, about T cells of mothers and their children.

The specimen sequenced was blood. All receptors derive from a girl aged 2-10 years in good health. CDR3s include the opening cysteine and the closing phenylalanine or tryptophan. D genes are given only for firm matches. Clone size is given for some rows only: seen once, a few or many times, or a class if the clone is expanded.

CDR3nt: TGCGCCAGCAGCGGGGACAGGGAGCCCGATACGCAGTATTTT
CDR3aa: CASSGDREPDTQYF
d_gene: TRBD1
abundance: -
j_gene: TRBJ2-3
v_gene: TRBV5-1

CDR3nt: TGTGCCAGCAGCTTAGGCGGGTCCCTTGAGAATGAGCAGTTCTTC
CDR3aa: CASSLGGSLENEQFF
d_gene: -
abundance: -
j_gene: TRBJ2-1
v_gene: TRBV7-3

CDR3nt: TGCGCCAGCAGCCAAGAGGGGAGTTTCAATGAGCAGTTCTTC
CDR3aa: CASSQEGSFNEQFF
d_gene: -
abundance: -
j_gene: TRBJ2-1
v_gene: TRBV4-1

CDR3nt: TGTGCCAGCAGTTATAACAGCCAAGGGGGCTACACCTTC
CDR3aa: CASSYNSQGGYTF
d_gene: -
abundance: -
j_gene: TRBJ1-2
v_gene: TRBV6-5

CDR3nt: TGTGCCAGCAGCCCGACTAGCAGCCAAGAGGCCCAGTACTTC
CDR3aa: CASSPTSSQEAQYF
d_gene: TRBD2
abundance: few
j_gene: TRBJ2-5
v_gene: TRBV5-5

CDR3nt: TGTGCCAGCAGCTTAGGGTGGGGTCGGTCGAACACTGAAGCTTTCTTT
CDR3aa: CASSLGWGRSNTEAFF
d_gene: -
abundance: -
j_gene: TRBJ1-1
v_gene: TRBV7-2

CDR3nt: TGTGCCAGCAGTTTAACAGAGCATTATGCGCCTTACACCTACGAGCAGTACTTC
CDR3aa: CASSLTEHYAPYTYEQYF
d_gene: -
abundance: few
j_gene: TRBJ2-7
v_gene: TRBV12-3/TRBV12-4

CDR3nt: TGCAGTGCTGCCAGACAGGGGGCAAGAGGGCAAGAGACCCAGTACTTC
CDR3aa: CSAARQGARGQETQYF
d_gene: TRBD1
abundance: few
j_gene: TRBJ2-5
v_gene: TRBV20-1

CDR3nt: TGTGCCAGCAAGGAGTTTGAAGCAGATACGCAGTATTTT
CDR3aa: CASKEFEADTQYF
d_gene: -
abundance: few
j_gene: TRBJ2-3
v_gene: TRBV6-5

CDR3nt: TGTGCCATCAGTGAGAATACTAGAAACACAGATACGCAGTATTTT
CDR3aa: CAISENTRNTDTQYF
d_gene: -
abundance: -
j_gene: TRBJ2-3
v_gene: TRBV10-3

CDR3nt: TGCAGTGCTAGTCCCCGGTACAATGAGCAGTTCTTC
CDR3aa: CSASPRYNEQFF
d_gene: -
abundance: few
j_gene: TRBJ2-1
v_gene: TRBV20-1